This TCR beta chain was sequenced during a study of T cells after yellow fever vaccination. This clonotype was seen at least ten times. TCRdb used MiXCR to reprocess the 5' RACE reads, holding one entry per CDR3 protein. The profile shows a few hundred thousand distinct CDR3 sequences, 6% to 8% of them singletons. This receptor was identified in a man aged 25-45 years who received the YFV17D yellow fever vaccine. Sequences were derived from PBMCs, sampled 5 days after the yellow fever booster vaccination.

CDR3 in amino acids: CSAKLGANVLTF. DNA for the CDR3: TGCAGTGCTAAACTCGGGGCCAACGTCCTGACTTTC. This sequence joins TRBV20-1 and TRBJ2-6; D is unclear. Trimming shortened V by 4 bases and J by 4 bases, and 5 bases separated the two germline ends. Germline-derived CDR1 and CDR2 are DFQATT and SNEGSKA (reference sequence). The CDR3 sequence is 12 residues long.